This T cell receptor beta chain was found in a study of blood T cells in healthy people across ages. CDR3 length: 15 amino acids. CDR1 is LGHNA and CDR2 is YSLEER in the germline V gene. Trimming pared 4 bases from V and 2 bases from J, leaving 14 bases between. Sample-barcoded 5' priming and a J-beta primer mix drove a second PCR of roughly 6 to 12 cycles. MiXCR, run by TCRdb on the 5' RACE reads, gives a single entry per CDR3 protein. The sample includes about 1.8 million distinct CDR3 sequences, less than 50% of them seen just once. The V and J genes are TRBV4-3 and TRBJ1-2; no reliable D call. Sequencing was carried out using blood. This receptor was obtained from a woman in her 40s in good health. The CDR3 nucleotides are TGCGCCAGCAGCCCGGATCGATCCGAGAACTATGGCTACACCTTC. This encodes CASSPDRSENYGYTF.